The clone carrying this T cell receptor (beta chain) has a count of ten or more. Its specificity is not known. Each CDR3 protein is one row after TCRdb ran MiXCR on the multiplex PCR reads. The data show approximately 100,000 distinct CDR3 sequences, about 31% seen once. This entry comes from a study of breast tumors, draining lymph nodes, adjacent tissues. Broader study findings: Compared with basal-like, luminal-like tumors shared significantly more repertoire with nontumor tissue. Tumors had less TCR diversity than lymph nodes, more than nontumor tissue. Tumor T cell lymph node origin was a supported hypothesis, not proven.

The CDR3 covers 13 residues. With 6 bases removed from V and 4 bases from J, the gap between germline ends came to 10 bases. Germline V gene lookup returns CDR1 SGHRS and CDR2 YFSETQ. Breast cancer patients provided tissue from their axillary draining lymph nodes. The source is a female donor with breast cancer. Some clones in this sample may be carry-over from other donors' samples. The sample was axillary lymph node tissue. The V and J genes are TRBV5-1 and TRBJ2-2; D remains unclear. The CDR3 DNA is TGCGCCAGCAATTTTGTGCCCACCGGGGAGCTGTTTTTT. Its protein product is CASNFVPTGELFF.